The 17 T cell receptor beta chains presented below share a single source sample, sequenced in a study of a mutant IDH1 vaccine in newly diagnosed glioma. Produced via immunoSEQ multiplex PCR; TCRdb's table is partial and in-frame only. The table records under 95,000 clones, around nine tenths of them present only once. Their antigen targets remain unknown. Indicated time point: week 5, during vaccination. A single vaccine dose contained 300 ug of mutant IDH1 20-mer peptide, and topical imiquimod was used with it. This sample comprised PBMCs, obtained from a glioma patient whose treatment included an IDH1 peptide vaccine. The receptors here all came from a woman in her 50s with glioma.

This CDR3 is CASSILWSSGRATGELFF. In DNA form, the CDR3 reads TGTGCCAGCAGCATCTTATGGAGTAGCGGGAGGGCAACCGGGGAGCTGTTTTTT. The V call is TRBV5-6, the J call TRBJ2-2; 11 bases match TRBD2. The CDR3 extends over 18 amino acids. V shed 4 bases, J shed 5 bases, and the junction held 13 bases outside the gene matches. The germline V gene has CDR1 SGHDT and CDR2 YYEEEE. The complete variable domain, with remaining parts taken from reference TRBV5-6 and TRBJ2-2, reads DAGVTQSPTHLIKTRGQQVTLRCSPKSGHDTVSWYQQALGQGPQFIFQYYEEEERQRGNFPDRFSGHQFPNYSSELNVNALLLGDSALYLCASSILWSSGRATGELFFGEGSRLTVL.

This clone was recorded only once. The chain combines TRBV6-6 with TRBJ2-4; 8 bases are shared with TRBD1. The CDR3 consists of 16 residues. J lost 8 bases, V lost 0 bases, and 9 bases had no gene match. Germline assignment: CDR1 MNHNY and CDR2 SVGAGI (reference sequence). CDR3 coding DNA: TGTGCCAGCAGTTACTCGACAGGGGCCAACGGGGACATTCAGTACTTC. Translated: CASSYSTGANGDIQYF.

CDR3: CASSQERGTGELFF. The CDR3 nucleotides are TGTGCCAGCAGCCAAGAAAGGGGCACCGGGGAGCTGTTTTTT. The chain recombines TRBV4-2 with TRBJ2-2, with D perhaps TRBD1 (5 bases). V shed 0 bases and J shed 4 bases, with 6 bases lying between them. Germline assignment: CDR1 LGHNA and CDR2 YNFKEQ. The CDR3 runs 14 residues.

V gene TRBV19 combines with J gene TRBJ1-5; unclear D gene. From germline, CDR1 is LNHDA and CDR2 SQIVND (reference sequence). This CDR3 spans 17 amino acids. V was shortened by 4 bases and J by 3 bases, with 19 bases between the two germline ends. The CDR3 sequence is CASSRGPGLPSNQPQHF. CDR3 nucleotide sequence: TGTGCCAGTAGTAGAGGCCCCGGGCTACCTTCCAATCAGCCCCAGCATTTT.

This chain links TRBV9 with TRBJ2-3, with 7 bases identical to TRBD1. V lost 4 bases and J lost 2; bases outside the gene matches: 4. The CDR3 is 14 residues long. The germline V gene encodes CDR1 SGDLS and CDR2 YYNGEE. CDR3 coding DNA: TGTGCCAGCAGCTTAGGACAGGCCACAGATACGCAGTATTTT. Amino acids: CASSLGQATDTQYF.

This chain uses TRBV5-1 with TRBJ2-7, with a tentative D call TRBD2 (6 bases). Germline CDR1 is SGHRS and CDR2 is YFSETQ. Trimming cost V 0 bases and J 0 bases, with 10 bases left between them. The CDR3 sequence is 15 residues long. CDR3 sequence: CASSLVAGSSYEQYF. DNA of the CDR3: TGCGCCAGCAGCTTGGTGGCGGGGAGCTCCTACGAGCAGTACTTC.

This rearrangement joins TRBV28 to TRBJ2-2; 11 bases are a match to TRBD1. Germline trimming cut 3 bases from V and 4 bases from J; bases unmatched to any gene: 1. Germline CDR1 reads MDHEN; CDR2 reads SYDVKM. The CDR3 length is 15 residues. DNA of the CDR3: TGTGCCAGCAGTTTGGGGACAGGGGGCACCGGGGAGCTGTTTTTT. Translating gives CASSLGTGGTGELFF.

Here the CDR3 DNA reads TGTGCCATCAGTGGAACAGGAGACCTCACAGATACGCAGTATTTT. Its translation: CAISGTGDLTDTQYF. The gene calls are TRBV10-3 and TRBJ2-3; tentatively, D is TRBD1 (5 bases). The CDR3 runs to 15 residues. The germline gives CDR1 ENHRY, CDR2 SYGVKD. Trimming took off 4 bases at V and 2 bases at J, with 13 bases between the two ends.

The V call is TRBV4-1, the J call TRBJ2-3, with TRBD2 matching over 8 bases. The CDR3 consists of 18 residues. The V gene end was trimmed by 0 bases and the J gene end by 5 bases; junction bases not matched to a gene: 13. The germline gives CDR1 MGHRA, CDR2 YSYEKL. This CDR3 reads CASSQDRALSGSGDTQYF. Here the CDR3 DNA reads TGCGCCAGCAGCCAAGATCGTGCACTGAGCGGGAGTGGAGATACGCAGTATTTT.

The rearrangement links TRBV7-8 to TRBJ1-1; 7 bases agree with TRBD1. The germline CDR1 and CDR2 sequences are SGHVS and FQNEAQ. The V segment lost 5 bases and the J segment 0 bases; nucleotides outside the gene matches: 3. The CDR3 has 14 amino acids. CDR3 sequence reads: CASSEQGMNTEAFF. In nucleotides, the CDR3 is TGTGCCAGCAGCGAACAGGGGATGAACACTGAAGCTTTCTTT.

The rearrangement links TRBV7-9 to TRBJ1-4, with TRBD1 matching over 11 bases. Germline lookup yields CDR1 SEHNR and CDR2 FQNEAQ (reference sequence). V shed 3 bases, J shed 8 bases, and the junction held 2 bases outside the gene matches. CDR3 length: 14 residues. DNA for the CDR3: TGTGCCAGCAGCTTTGGGACAGGGGGAGAAAAACTGTTTTTT. Amino acid sequence: CASSFGTGGEKLFF. The full variable domain, with the rest looked up from reference TRBV7-9 and TRBJ1-4, is DTGVSQNPRHKITKRGQNVTFRCDPISEHNRLYWYRQTLGQGPEFLTYFQNEAQLEKSRLLSDRFSAERPKGSFSTLEIQRTEQGDSAMYLCASSFGTGGEKLFFGSGTQLSVL.

V usage is TRBV7-2 and J usage is TRBJ1-2; D not resolved. Trimming left V 5 bases short and J 7 bases short, with 17 bases between. Germline values: CDR1 SGHTA, CDR2 FQGNSA. The CDR3 is 14 residues long. The CDR3 DNA sequence: TGTGCCAGCAGCCTTCCCGCCGGGCGGGGTGGCTACACCTTC. This gives the protein CASSLPAGRGGYTF.

The V gene is TRBV28, the J gene TRBJ1-1, with D hard to call. Trimming took off 6 bases at V and 6 bases at J, with 14 bases between the two ends. The CDR3 is 13 amino acids. Germline CDR1 is MDHEN and CDR2 is SYDVKM. CDR3 residues: CASSPEVRAEAFF. In nucleotides, the CDR3 is TGTGCCAGCAGCCCCGAGGTTCGGGCTGAAGCTTTCTTT.

The chain couples TRBV4-1 to TRBJ2-1; 8 bases align to TRBD2. The V segment lost 1 base and the J segment 12 bases; nucleotides outside the gene matches: 14. Germline CDR1 is MGHRA and CDR2 is YSYEKL. CDR3 size: 16 residues. CDR3 region: CASSQVDSGRKGGQFF. The CDR3 coding sequence is TGCGCCAGCAGCCAAGTGGACAGCGGGAGAAAAGGAGGGCAGTTCTTC.

CDR3 in amino acids: CASRPFLGSGRYEQYF. The CDR3 DNA reads as TGCGCCAGCAGACCCTTTCTAGGCAGCGGGAGGTACGAGCAGTACTTC. This chain uses TRBV4-1 with TRBJ2-7, with 9 bases that match TRBD2. Germline CDR1 MGHRA, CDR2 YSYEKL. The CDR3 totals 16 residues. V dropped 6 bases and J dropped 4; count of bases not matched to a gene: 13.

J is TRBJ1-5 and V is TRBV6-5, with D tentatively TRBD1 (5 bases). The CDR3 is made up of 13 amino acids. The V end lost 7 bases, the J end lost 6 bases, and 13 bases lay between the germline ends. The germline gives CDR1 MNHEY, CDR2 SVGAGI. The DNA of the CDR3 is TGTGCCAGCACCCGCAGGGTCGGTCAGCCCCAGCATTTT. Translated: CASTRRVGQPQHF.

DNA of the CDR3: TGTGCTAGTGGTTTGTTCCCCCAGAGCTACTATGGCTACACCTTC. This encodes CASGLFPQSYYGYTF. The chain links TRBV12-5 to TRBJ1-2, with D uncertain. V gave up 2 bases and J gave up 3 bases, with 13 bases separating them. CDR3 size: 15 residues. CDR1 is LGHNT, CDR2 FRNRAP, per germline.